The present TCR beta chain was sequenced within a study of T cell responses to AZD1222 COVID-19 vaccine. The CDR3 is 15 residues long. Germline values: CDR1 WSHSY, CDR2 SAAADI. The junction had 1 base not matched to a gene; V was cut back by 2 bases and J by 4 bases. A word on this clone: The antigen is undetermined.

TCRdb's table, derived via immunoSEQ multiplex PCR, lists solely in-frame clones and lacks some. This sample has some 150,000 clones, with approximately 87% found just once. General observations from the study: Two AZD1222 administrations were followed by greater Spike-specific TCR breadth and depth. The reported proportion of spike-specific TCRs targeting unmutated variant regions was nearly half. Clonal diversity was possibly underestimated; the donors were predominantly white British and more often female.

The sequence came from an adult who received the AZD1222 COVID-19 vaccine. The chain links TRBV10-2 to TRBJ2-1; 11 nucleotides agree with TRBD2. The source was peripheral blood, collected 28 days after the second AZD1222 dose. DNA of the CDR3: TGCGCCAGCAGTGAGACTAGCGGGGGATACAATGAGCAGTTCTTC. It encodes CASSETSGGYNEQFF.